These 31 T cell receptor beta chains share one sample of origin, sequenced in a study of control samples from healthy donors and cancer patients. TCRdb's copy holds only in-frame clones and misses some; the assay was immunoSEQ multiplex PCR. The data contain 150,000 to 200,000 clones, around nine tenths of them singletons. The sequenced material came from blood. The source of these receptors is a man aged 25 to 40 in good health.

In DNA, the CDR3 is TGTGCCAGCAGTTTATCGGGAAGGGTTGAAAAACTGTTTTTT. Its translation: CASSLSGRVEKLFF. J is TRBJ1-4 and V is TRBV27; no definite D call. The CDR3 is 14 residues long. Trimming removed 0 bases from V and 7 bases from J, with 9 bases in between. From germline, CDR1 is MNHEY and CDR2 SMNVEV (reference sequence).

This chain connects TRBV18 to TRBJ2-5; D uncertain. The CDR3 has 15 amino acids. In germline, CDR1 is KGHSH, CDR2 LQKENI. V lost 3 bases, J lost 2 bases, and 13 bases lay in between. CDR3 in amino acids: CASSPVQNRQETQYF. The DNA of the CDR3 is TGTGCCAGCTCACCTGTCCAAAATAGACAAGAGACCCAGTACTTC.

The V gene is TRBV27, the J gene TRBJ2-2, with D hard to call. CDR1 is MNHEY and CDR2 is SMNVEV in the germline V gene (reference sequence). V was cut by 7 bases and J by 0 bases, with 9 bases left in between. The length of the CDR3 is 14 residues. The CDR3, as DNA: TGTGCCAGCACCAAGAGACCGAACACCGGGGAGCTGTTTTTT. Its translation is CASTKRPNTGELFF.

This clone was counted between two and nine times. This chain connects TRBV12-3 or TRBV12-4 to TRBJ2-7; TRBD2 agrees at 7 bases. V lost 5 bases, J lost 6 bases, and 7 bases stayed unmatched. The CDR3 has 13 amino acids. The CDR3 region is CASSPRTSAEQYF. The CDR3 DNA sequence: TGTGCCAGCAGTCCACGAACTAGCGCCGAGCAGTACTTC.

J is TRBJ1-4 and V is TRBV3-1 (or the pseudogene TRBV3-2), with D possibly being TRBD1 (6 bases). This CDR3 has 17 amino acids. Deletions cut 0 bases from V and 7 bases from J, with 18 bases between. Germline CDR1 LGHDT, CDR2 YNNKEL (reference sequence). The CDR3 region has the DNA TGTGCCAGCAGCCAAGAGGGGGGCCGACCGAAGGGTGAAAAACTGTTTTTT. Translated: CASSQEGGRPKGEKLFF.

The DNA of the CDR3 is TGTGCCAGCATGATAGCGGGAGGGCCATACGAGCAGTACTTC. Translation: CASMIAGGPYEQYF. V and J are TRBV28 and TRBJ2-7; 11 nucleotides align to TRBD2. Germline V gene lookup returns CDR1 MDHEN and CDR2 SYDVKM. The CDR3 runs to 14 residues. Losses at the gene ends were 7 bases for V and 4 bases for J; bases not matched to a gene: 6. Filled out from reference TRBV28 and TRBJ2-7, the complete variable domain reads DVKVTQSSRYLVKRTGEKVFLECVQDMDHENMFWYRQDPGLGLRLIYFSYDVKMKEKGDIPEGYSVSREKKERFSLILESASTNQTSMYLCASMIAGGPYEQYFGPGTRLTVT.

This clone was seen more than once but under ten times. J is TRBJ2-1 and V is TRBV7-9, with a weak D call TRBD2 (5 bases). V lost 5 bases and J lost 10, with 12 bases in between. The CDR3 is made up of 12 amino acids. CDR1 is SEHNR and CDR2 is FQNEAQ in the germline V gene (reference sequence). CDR3 in DNA: TGTGCCAGCAGCCCTCCGCCGGGGGAGCAGTTCTTC. It encodes CASSPPPGEQFF.

V and J are TRBV28 and TRBJ1-2, with D tentatively TRBD1 (5 bases). V was clipped by 4 bases and J by 4 bases, with 25 bases between them. This CDR3 comprises 18 residues. CDR1 is MDHEN, CDR2 SYDVKM, per germline. The CDR3 DNA reads as TGTGCCAGCAGTTCCCACCCTTCGGGACGGGGCCCCCTCTATGGCTACACCTTC. Translating gives CASSSHPSGRGPLYGYTF.

The chain has TRBV6-5 and TRBJ1-1; D call uncertain. In germline, CDR1 is MNHEY, CDR2 SVGAGI. CDR3 length: 12 amino acids. Trimming pared 5 bases from V and 7 bases from J, leaving 11 bases between. As DNA, the CDR3 is TGTGCCAGCAGTCGTTCGACCGGTGAAGCTTTCTTT. It is translated as CASSRSTGEAFF.

Only a few counts were recorded for this clone. J is TRBJ2-6 and V is TRBV6-6; D remains ambiguous. The CDR3 sequence is 12 residues long. V lost 6 bases to trimming and J lost 6 bases, with 6 bases between them. Germline V lookup: CDR1 MNHNY, CDR2 SVGAGI (reference sequence). DNA of the CDR3: TGTGCCAGCAGCCCTCAGGCCAACGTCCTGACTTTC. Amino acids: CASSPQANVLTF.

The CDR3 coding sequence is TGTGCCAGCAGCTTAGGAGGGGACTTGAACACTGAAGCTTTCTTT. Protein: CASSLGGDLNTEAFF. The chain combines TRBV7-6 with TRBJ1-1; D may be TRBD1 (5 bases). Trimming removed 1 base from V and 0 bases from J, with 9 bases in between. The V gene's germline CDR1 is SGHVS and CDR2 FNYEAQ. The CDR3 totals 15 residues.

The V and J genes are TRBV5-6 and TRBJ2-7; a weak D match, TRBD1 (6 bases). The CDR3 is 14 residues long. Deletions cut 0 bases from V and 3 bases from J, with 10 bases between. Germline CDR1 SGHDT, CDR2 YYEEEE. The CDR3 spells CASSLGTAGYEQYF. The CDR3 nucleotides read TGTGCCAGCAGCTTGGGGACAGCTGGCTACGAGCAGTACTTC. Full variable domain (outside the CDR3, taken from reference TRBV5-6 and TRBJ2-7): DAGVTQSPTHLIKTRGQQVTLRCSPKSGHDTVSWYQQALGQGPQFIFQYYEEEERQRGNFPDRFSGHQFPNYSSELNVNALLLGDSALYLCASSLGTAGYEQYFGPGTRLTVT.

The rearrangement joins TRBV19 to TRBJ2-3, with 8 bases matching TRBD1. V gave up 7 bases and J gave up 1 base; unmatched junction bases: 7. Looked up from germline, CDR1 is LNHDA and CDR2 is SQIVND (reference sequence). The CDR3 contains 15 residues. CDR3 region: CASKTGAQGTDTQYF. CDR3 in DNA: TGTGCCAGTAAGACAGGGGCGCAGGGCACAGATACGCAGTATTTT.

The CDR3 loop reads CASSGEGSEQYF. CDR3 coding DNA: TGTGCCAGCAGCGGGGAGGGAAGCGAGCAGTACTTC. The rearrangement joins TRBV9 to TRBJ2-7; 7 bases line up with TRBD2. After removal of 3 bases from V and 6 bases from J, the junction contained 3 bases not matched to a gene. The CDR3 runs 12 residues. Germline CDR1 SGDLS, CDR2 YYNGEE.

V and J are TRBV7-7 and TRBJ2-2; TRBD2 aligns across 10 bases. Trimming removed 0 bases from V and 5 bases from J; junction bases left unmatched: 6. CDR3 length equals 17 residues. CDR1 is SSHAT and CDR2 is FNYEAQ in the germline V gene (reference sequence). The CDR3 protein is CASSLAPSGGATGELFF. CDR3 nucleotide sequence: TGTGCCAGCAGCTTAGCCCCAAGCGGGGGGGCTACCGGGGAGCTGTTTTTT.

This rearrangement joins TRBV6-6 to TRBJ2-2, with 8 bases that match TRBD1. This CDR3 spans 16 amino acids. V gave up 5 bases and J gave up 5 bases; unmatched junction bases: 10. The germline gives CDR1 MNHNY, CDR2 SVGAGI (reference sequence). CDR3 in DNA: TGTGCCAGCAGTCCAACCAGGGGGCAGGGAACCGGGGAGCTGTTTTTT. Translation gives CASSPTRGQGTGELFF.

V and J are TRBV6-5 and TRBJ2-1, with D maybe TRBD1 (5 bases). Germline CDR1 and CDR2: MNHEY and SVGAGI. The V gene lost 4 bases and the J gene lost 10 bases, with 14 bases spanning the gap. This CDR3 contains 13 residues. In DNA form, the CDR3 reads TGTGCCAGCAGTTGGGGCAGGGAAGGCGAGCAGTTCTTC. Its translation: CASSWGREGEQFF.

This chain connects TRBV11-2 to TRBJ1-1, with 7 nucleotides matching TRBD1. CDR1 is SGHAT, CDR2 FQNNGV, per germline. Losses at the gene ends were 1 base for V and 6 bases for J; bases not matched to a gene: 8. This CDR3 has 15 amino acids. This CDR3 is CASSLVLGGRSEAFF. CDR3 sequence (DNA): TGTGCCAGCAGCTTAGTCCTAGGGGGCCGGTCTGAAGCTTTCTTT.

This chain uses TRBV27 with TRBJ2-7, with 9 bases that match TRBD2. The CDR3 totals 14 residues. V was pared by 3 bases and J by 3 bases, with 3 bases of the junction left unmatched. The germline V gene has CDR1 MNHEY and CDR2 SMNVEV (reference sequence). The CDR3 DNA follows: TGTGCCAGCAGTTTGGCTAGCGGGGTCTACGAGCAGTACTTC. Translating it yields CASSLASGVYEQYF.

The chain joins TRBV3-1 (or the pseudogene TRBV3-2) to TRBJ2-1; D not resolved. In germline, CDR1 is LGHDT, CDR2 YNNKEL (reference sequence). V was clipped by 3 bases and J by 6 bases, with 15 bases between them. There are 15 residues in the CDR3. The CDR3 sequence: CASSQWDISVNEQFF. CDR3 coding DNA: TGTGCCAGCAGCCAGTGGGATATCTCGGTCAATGAGCAGTTCTTC.

This chain connects TRBV7-8 to TRBJ1-1; D unresolved. The CDR3 is made up of 14 amino acids. Looked up from germline, CDR1 is SGHVS and CDR2 is FQNEAQ. V was clipped by 5 bases and J by 1 base, with 11 bases between them. In nucleotides, the CDR3 is TGTGCCAGCAGCCGCCGTGGAGAGAACACTGAAGCTTTCTTT. This codes for CASSRRGENTEAFF.

V gene TRBV28 combines with J gene TRBJ1-2; D is possibly TRBD1 (6 bases). The CDR3 spans 15 residues. Trimming stripped 6 bases from V and 1 base from J, with 15 bases between. The germline gives CDR1 MDHEN, CDR2 SYDVKM. The CDR3 DNA reads as TGTGCCAGCAGGAGGGGGAGTGCTATTAACTATGGCTACACCTTC. Its protein product is CASRRGSAINYGYTF.

The chain has TRBV15 and TRBJ2-5, with 11 nucleotides matching TRBD1. CDR1 is LNHNV and CDR2 is YYDKDF in the germline V gene (reference sequence). Trimming at V came to 0 bases and at J to 6 bases, leaving 9 bases not matched to a gene. CDR3 size: 17 residues. The CDR3 is CATSRDSGTGGIKTQYF. CDR3 sequence (DNA): TGTGCCACCAGCAGAGATAGCGGGACAGGGGGGATAAAGACCCAGTACTTC.

V is TRBV5-1 and J is TRBJ2-3, with D perhaps being TRBD1 or TRBD2 (5 bases each). Deletions cut 0 bases from V and 2 bases from J, with 16 bases between. The CDR3 contains 17 residues. The V gene's germline CDR1 is SGHRS and CDR2 YFSETQ. Here the CDR3 reads CASSLVGPLKFTDTQYF. DNA for the CDR3: TGCGCCAGCAGCTTGGTGGGACCCCTCAAGTTCACAGATACGCAGTATTTT.

V usage is TRBV3-1 (or the pseudogene TRBV3-2) and J usage is TRBJ1-4; no definite D call. Looked up from germline, CDR1 is LGHDT and CDR2 is YNNKEL (reference sequence). The CDR3 totals 14 residues. V lost 4 bases and J lost 12, with 18 bases in between. Here the CDR3 reads CASSPDSGVGELFF. CDR3 DNA sequence: TGTGCCAGCAGCCCCGATTCGGGCGTTGGGGAACTGTTTTTT.

The chain uses TRBV15 and TRBJ1-3; TRBD1 might be the D (5 bases). V lost 0 bases to trimming and J lost 8 bases, with 11 bases between them. The CDR3 is 14 residues long. Germline V gene sequence: CDR1 LNHNV, CDR2 YYDKDF (reference sequence). CDR3 region: CATSRDQGGYTIYF. CDR3 nucleotide sequence: TGTGCCACCAGCAGAGACCAGGGAGGATACACCATATATTTT.

The chain combines TRBV5-1 with TRBJ2-5; D gene unclear. Trimming stripped 1 base from V and 4 bases from J, with 11 bases between. The CDR3 totals 14 residues. CDR1 SGHRS and CDR2 YFSETQ come from the germline V gene. The CDR3 coding sequence is TGCGCCAGCAGCTTGTTCCAGGCGGTAGAGACCCAGTACTTC. Its translation is CASSLFQAVETQYF.

The J gene is TRBJ1-2, the V gene TRBV2; 7 bases align to TRBD1. From germline, CDR1 is SNHLY and CDR2 FYNNEI. This CDR3 is built from 16 residues. V shed 2 bases and J 7 bases; nucleotides not matched to a gene: 13. For the CDR3, the DNA is TGTGCCAGCAGTGAAAACGGGGACAGTCCTATTAGTGGCTACACCTTC. Translating gives CASSENGDSPISGYTF. Filled out from reference TRBV2 and TRBJ1-2, the complete variable domain reads EPEVTQTPSHQVTQMGQEVILRCVPISNHLYFYWYRQILGQKVEFLVSFYNNEISEKSEIFDDQFSVERPDGSNFTLKIRSTKLEDSAMYFCASSENGDSPISGYTFGSGTRLTVV.

This chain connects TRBV7-2 to TRBJ2-1; D uncertain. Germline V lookup: CDR1 SGHTA, CDR2 FQGNSA. This CDR3 comprises 15 residues. Trimming removed 3 bases from V and 4 bases from J, with 13 bases in between. CDR3 nucleotide sequence: TGTGCCAGCAGCTTCAGTAAAGGGCCTTACAATGAGCAGTTCTTC. Its translation is CASSFSKGPYNEQFF.

V gene TRBV28 combines with J gene TRBJ2-1; D is undetermined. V shed 5 bases and J shed 3 bases, with 11 bases lying between them. The CDR3 spans 14 residues. Germline values: CDR1 MDHEN, CDR2 SYDVKM. CDR3 protein: CASSLRVNYNEQFF. The CDR3 DNA follows: TGTGCCAGCAGTCTCCGGGTCAACTACAATGAGCAGTTCTTC.

The genes are TRBV19 and TRBJ1-1; weak D call: TRBD1 (6 bases). The CDR3 totals 15 residues. The germline V gene encodes CDR1 LNHDA and CDR2 SQIVND (reference sequence). Trimming stripped 1 base from V and 4 bases from J, with 13 bases between. The CDR3 loop is CASSIGDTDPTEAFF. CDR3 DNA sequence: TGTGCCAGTAGTATAGGGGACACCGACCCCACTGAAGCTTTCTTT.